This T cell receptor beta chain was documented in a study of blood T cell repertoires in COVID-19. Using immunoSEQ multiplex PCR, the repertoire was profiled, and TCRdb retains in-frame clones only, with some absent. Seen here are about 47,000 clones, around 83% observed once, and the top ten hold less than 8%. The V end lost 4 bases, the J end lost 5 bases, and 17 bases lay between the germline ends. The CDR3 totals 15 residues. The germline V gene encodes CDR1 LGHDT and CDR2 YNNKEL (reference sequence). The chain has TRBV3-1 (or the pseudogene TRBV3-2) and TRBJ1-1, with D tentatively TRBD1 (5 bases). The sequenced sample consisted of peripheral blood. This sequence originates from a man between 60 and 70 years old with active COVID-19. The CDR3: CASSRPGRMETEAFF. In nucleotides, the CDR3 is TGTGCCAGCAGCCGGCCAGGGCGTATGGAAACTGAAGCTTTCTTT.